These 8 T cell receptor beta chains share one sample of origin, sequenced in a study of T cell responses to AZD1222 COVID-19 vaccine. The protocol was immunoSEQ multiplex PCR, while the TCRdb copy is restricted to in-frame clones and leaves out a portion. Among about 140,000 clones, approximately 85% were seen once, and the ten largest hold around 8%. Sequencing used peripheral blood, obtained on day 0 of AZD1222 vaccination. Receptor source: an adult in good health.

The V call is TRBV6-1, the J call TRBJ2-3, with a weak D call TRBD1 (6 bases). V gave up 3 bases and J gave up 6 bases, with 13 bases separating them. The CDR3 loop spans 14 amino acids. Germline V gene sequence: CDR1 MNHNS, CDR2 SASEGT. DNA of the CDR3: TGTGCCAGCAGTGAGCTCTCTGGACAGGATACGCAGTATTTT. Protein sequence: CASSELSGQDTQYF.

The chain couples TRBV7-9 to TRBJ1-1; D gene ambiguous. V gave up 1 base and J gave up 3 bases, with 15 bases separating them. Germline CDR1 reads SEHNR; CDR2 reads FQNEAQ (reference sequence). The CDR3 contains 16 residues. The DNA for the CDR3 is TGTGCCAGCAGCTTAGAGGGATGGGATGGCCACACTGAAGCTTTCTTT. Encoded protein: CASSLEGWDGHTEAFF.

The V call is TRBV14, the J call TRBJ1-5; no firm D call. The CDR3 length is 13 residues. Germline V gives CDR1 SGHDN, CDR2 FVKESK. V shed 0 bases and J shed 7 bases, with 7 bases lying between them. CDR3 amino acids: CASSQDEQQPQHF. CDR3 nucleotide sequence: TGTGCCAGCAGCCAAGATGAACAACAGCCCCAGCATTTT.

In its sample, this clone was seen once. The rearrangement uses TRBV6-5 and TRBJ1-1, with TRBD1 as a possible D gene (5 bases). Germline V gene sequence: CDR1 MNHEY, CDR2 SVGAGI. The CDR3 sequence is 15 residues long. V dropped 4 bases and J dropped 5 bases, with 17 bases sitting between them. The CDR3 reads CASSFRQIDLTEAFF. The CDR3 coding sequence is TGTGCCAGCAGTTTTAGACAGATTGATTTGACTGAAGCTTTCTTT.

The DNA of the CDR3 is TGTGCCAGCAGCCGTCGACAGGGTAATGAAAAACTGTTTTTT. Translating gives CASSRRQGNEKLFF. V and J are TRBV7-2 and TRBJ1-4; 7 nucleotides line up with TRBD1. The CDR3 length is 14 residues. The V gene end was trimmed by 5 bases and the J gene end by 4 bases; junction bases not matched to a gene: 4. CDR1 and CDR2 (germline): SGHTA, FQGNSA.

The chain couples TRBV30 to TRBJ2-1; possible D gene TRBD2, 6 bases. The germline gives CDR1 GTSNPN, CDR2 SVGIG (reference sequence). V was shortened by 6 bases and J by 8 bases, with 14 bases between the two germline ends. The CDR3 sequence is 12 residues long. Here the CDR3 DNA reads TGTGCCTGTATACGGGGGATAGATGAGCAGTTCTTC. Protein sequence: CACIRGIDEQFF.

The V and J genes are TRBV7-9 and TRBJ1-4; tentative D call: TRBD1 (6 bases). This CDR3 region has 17 residues. Germline-derived CDR1 and CDR2 are SEHNR and FQNEAQ (reference sequence). The V and J ends lost 5 bases and 0 bases respectively, with 16 bases between them. CDR3 DNA: TGTGCCAGCAGCCAGTCGTGGGGGGCAGCAACTAATGAAAAACTGTTTTTT. This gives the protein CASSQSWGAATNEKLFF.

The J gene is TRBJ1-1, the V gene TRBV6-5, with D hard to call. Between the trimmed V and J ends, which lost 8 bases and 10 bases, there was a span of 17 bases. The CDR3 covers 12 residues. Germline V CDR1 and CDR2: MNHEY, SVGAGI. CDR3 nucleotide sequence: TGTGCCAGCGGGCTATGGGCCAACGGAGCTTTCTTT. Amino acids: CASGLWANGAFF.